The 12 T cell receptor beta chains below come from one sample, sequenced in a study of shared clonotypes between healthy human individuals. Measured with immunoSEQ multiplex PCR; TCRdb has only the in-frame clones, and not every one. The data contain roughly 2.4 million clones, approximately 96% of them singletons. The sample was naive CD4+ T cells sorted from blood. The subset denotes: CD45RA+ positively selected. The receptors were sampled from a man between 18 and 35 years old in good health.

This clone showed up just once. This chain connects TRBV4-2 to TRBJ1-1, with TRBD1 matching 9 bases. With 2 bases clipped from V and 0 bases from J, the junction kept 4 bases outside the gene matches. The CDR3 extends over 16 amino acids. Germline loops: CDR1 LGHNA, CDR2 YNFKEQ. CDR3 nucleotides: TGTGCCAGCAGCCAACGGACAGGGGTTATGAACACTGAAGCTTTCTTT. It translates to CASSQRTGVMNTEAFF.

V usage is TRBV7-2 and J usage is TRBJ1-4, with 9 bases lining up with TRBD1. Germline loops: CDR1 SGHTA, CDR2 FQGNSA. The CDR3 is made up of 14 amino acids. The trim removed 4 bases at V and 7 bases at J, leaving 4 bases unmatched. As DNA, the CDR3 is TGTGCCAGCAGCTCCGGGACAGGGTCTGAAAAACTGTTTTTT. This translates into CASSSGTGSEKLFF.

The chain joins TRBV30 to TRBJ1-2; D is unresolved. This CDR3 contains 11 residues. Trimming removed 5 bases at V and 4 bases at J, with 8 bases between. Germline values: CDR1 GTSNPN, CDR2 SVGIG (reference sequence). The CDR3 protein is CAWGGSYGYTF. For the CDR3, the DNA is TGTGCCTGGGGCGGGAGCTATGGCTACACCTTC.

This chain uses TRBV19 with TRBJ1-6, with 9 nucleotides matching TRBD1. Per germline, CDR1 LNHDA and CDR2 SQIVND (reference sequence). The CDR3 has 15 residues. Trimming cost V 7 bases and J 10 bases; bases outside gene matches: 11. As DNA, the CDR3 is TGTGCCAGTACTAACCGGGACAGGGAAGGCTCACCCCTCCACTTT. As protein: CASTNRDREGSPLHF.

The chain employs TRBV7-9 and TRBJ1-4, with 7 nucleotides matching TRBD1. Germline V lookup: CDR1 SEHNR, CDR2 FQNEAQ (reference sequence). Losses at the gene ends were 5 bases for V and 4 bases for J; bases not matched to a gene: 4. This CDR3 has 14 residues. CDR3 region: CASSPTGFNEKLFF. CDR3 nucleotide sequence: TGTGCCAGCAGCCCGACAGGGTTTAATGAAAAACTGTTTTTT.

In this sample, this clone turned up once. The V call is TRBV10-3, the J call TRBJ1-2; D is unresolved. Germline V gene lookup returns CDR1 ENHRY and CDR2 SYGVKD. V lost 5 bases to trimming and J lost 4 bases, with 14 bases between them. The CDR3 has 14 residues. The DNA of the CDR3 is TGTGCCATCAGTAACCTCTATCAAGGCTATGGCTACACCTTC. This gives the protein CAISNLYQGYGYTF.

The chain carries TRBV2 and TRBJ2-1, with D hard to call. This CDR3 is 12 amino acids long. Germline loops: CDR1 SNHLY, CDR2 FYNNEI. Trimming pared 6 bases from V and 10 bases from J, leaving 13 bases between. CDR3 protein: CASRRSLSEQFF. The CDR3, as DNA: TGTGCCAGCAGACGGAGCCTGAGCGAGCAGTTCTTC.

The chain recombines TRBV5-1 with TRBJ2-7, with 11 nucleotides matching TRBD1. Germline assignment: CDR1 SGHRS and CDR2 YFSETQ. Trimming at V came to 4 bases and at J to 5 bases, leaving 8 bases not matched to a gene. The CDR3 length is 15 residues. CDR3 in amino acids: CASSQSDRGPNEQYF. The DNA for the CDR3 is TGCGCCAGCAGCCAATCGGACAGGGGGCCCAACGAGCAGTACTTC.

The chain uses TRBV5-4 and TRBJ1-2, with D tentatively TRBD1 (6 bases). V lost 3 bases, J lost 4 bases, and 25 bases lay in between. This CDR3 has 18 amino acids. Germline lookup yields CDR1 SGHNT and CDR2 YYREEE (reference sequence). CDR3 loop: CASSSPEGGLRGAYGYTF. CDR3 sequence (DNA): TGTGCCAGCAGCTCCCCCGAGGGAGGGCTAAGGGGGGCCTATGGCTACACCTTC. Combining the CDR3 with reference TRBV5-4 and TRBJ1-2 gives the whole variable domain ETGVTQSPTHLIKTRGQQVTLRCSSQSGHNTVSWYQQALGQGPQFIFQYYREEENGRGNFPPRFSGLQFPNYSSELNVNALELDDSALYLCASSSPEGGLRGAYGYTFGSGTRLTVV.

The chain recombines TRBV7-2 with TRBJ1-1; tentatively, D is TRBD1 (6 bases). This CDR3 is 15 amino acids long. Germline CDR1 is SGHTA and CDR2 is FQGNSA. With 5 bases removed from V and 11 bases from J, the gap between germline ends came to 24 bases. DNA of the CDR3: TGTGCCAGCAGCGATGTGACCCTGGGGACACTTAGCGCTTTCTTT. Translation gives CASSDVTLGTLSAFF. The full variable domain, its missing parts supplied by reference TRBV7-2 and TRBJ1-1, is GAGVSQSPSNKVTEKGKDVELRCDPISGHTALYWYRQSLGQGLEFLIYFQGNSAPDKSGLPSDRFSAERTGGSVSTLTIQRTQQEDSAVYLCASSDVTLGTLSAFFGQGTRLTVV.

With regard to this clone: One junction end does not reproduce the germline sequence, and a read error may be involved. The V and J genes are TRBV6-1 and TRBJ1-5; D possibly corresponds to TRBD1 (5 bases). Looked up from germline, CDR1 is MNHNS and CDR2 is SASEGT. The CDR3 is made up of 11 amino acids. The CDR3 loop reads CASSERAGNHF. The CDR3 nucleotides are TGTGCCAGCAGTGAAAGAGCAGGGAATCACTTT.

V usage is TRBV2 and J usage is TRBJ1-1; D is uncertain. Germline V gene data show CDR1 as SNHLY and CDR2 as FYNNEI. This CDR3 contains 15 residues. Between the trimmed V and J ends, which lost 7 bases and 1 base, there was a span of 16 bases. The DNA for the CDR3 is TGTGCCAGCAAACTCCCGGGAGGCCCGAACACTGAAGCTTTCTTT. Residues: CASKLPGGPNTEAFF.